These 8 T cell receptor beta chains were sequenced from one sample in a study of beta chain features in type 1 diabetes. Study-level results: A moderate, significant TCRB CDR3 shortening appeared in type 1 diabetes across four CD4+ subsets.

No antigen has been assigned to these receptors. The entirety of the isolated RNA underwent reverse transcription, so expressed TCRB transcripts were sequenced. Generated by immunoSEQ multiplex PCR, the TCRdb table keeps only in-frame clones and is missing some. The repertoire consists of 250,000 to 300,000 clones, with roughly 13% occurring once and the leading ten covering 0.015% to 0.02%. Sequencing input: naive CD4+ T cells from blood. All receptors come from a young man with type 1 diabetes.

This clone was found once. The CDR3 nucleotides read TGTGCCAGCTCACCAGTAACAGGACAGGGGACGTATGGCTACACCTTC. Its protein product is CASSPVTGQGTYGYTF. The gene calls are TRBV18 and TRBJ1-2; 9 bases align to TRBD1. Per the germline V gene, CDR1 is KGHSH and CDR2 is LQKENI. The CDR3 runs to 16 residues. J gave up 5 bases and V 2 bases, and 9 bases lay outside the gene matches. Variable domain in full (rest from reference TRBV18 and TRBJ1-2): NAGVMQNPRHLVRRRGQEARLRCSPMKGHSHVYWYRQLPEEGLKFMVYLQKENIIDESGMPKERFSAEFPKEGPSILRIQQVVRGDSAAYFCASSPVTGQGTYGYTFGSGTRLTVV.

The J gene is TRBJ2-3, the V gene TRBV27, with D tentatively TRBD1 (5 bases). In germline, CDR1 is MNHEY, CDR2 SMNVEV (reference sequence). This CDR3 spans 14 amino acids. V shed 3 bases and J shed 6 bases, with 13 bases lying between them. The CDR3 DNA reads TGTGCCAGCAGTTTCAGGGCAGTAGAGGATACGCAGTATTTT. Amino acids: CASSFRAVEDTQYF.

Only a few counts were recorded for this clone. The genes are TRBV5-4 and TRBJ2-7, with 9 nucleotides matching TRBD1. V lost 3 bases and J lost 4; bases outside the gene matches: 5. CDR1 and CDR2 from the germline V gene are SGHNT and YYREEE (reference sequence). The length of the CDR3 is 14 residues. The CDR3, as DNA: TGTGCCAGCAGCTCACCGGACAGGGGATACGAGCAGTACTTC. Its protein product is CASSSPDRGYEQYF.

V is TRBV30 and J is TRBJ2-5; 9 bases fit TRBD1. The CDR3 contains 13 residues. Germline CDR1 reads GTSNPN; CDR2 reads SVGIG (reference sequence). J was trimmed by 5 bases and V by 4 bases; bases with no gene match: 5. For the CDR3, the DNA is TGTGCCTGGAAGGGACAGGGCTCGGAGACCCAGTACTTC. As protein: CAWKGQGSETQYF.

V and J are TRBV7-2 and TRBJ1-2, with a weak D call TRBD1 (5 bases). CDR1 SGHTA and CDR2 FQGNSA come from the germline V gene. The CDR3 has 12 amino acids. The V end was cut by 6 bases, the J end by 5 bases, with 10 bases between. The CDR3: CASSQDRYGYTF. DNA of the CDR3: TGTGCCAGCAGTCAAGACAGATATGGCTACACCTTC.

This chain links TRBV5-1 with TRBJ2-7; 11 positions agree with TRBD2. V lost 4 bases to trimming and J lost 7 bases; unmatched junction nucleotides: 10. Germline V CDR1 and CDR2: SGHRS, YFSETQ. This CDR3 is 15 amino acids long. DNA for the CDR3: TGCGCCAGCAGCGTTACTAGCGGGAGAGTAGGAGAGCAGTACTTC. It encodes CASSVTSGRVGEQYF.

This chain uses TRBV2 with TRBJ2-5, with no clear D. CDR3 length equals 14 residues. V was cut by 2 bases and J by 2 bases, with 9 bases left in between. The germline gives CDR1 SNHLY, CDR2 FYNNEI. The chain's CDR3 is CASSEIEQQETQYF. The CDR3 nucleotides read TGTGCCAGCAGTGAAATAGAACAGCAAGAGACCCAGTACTTC.

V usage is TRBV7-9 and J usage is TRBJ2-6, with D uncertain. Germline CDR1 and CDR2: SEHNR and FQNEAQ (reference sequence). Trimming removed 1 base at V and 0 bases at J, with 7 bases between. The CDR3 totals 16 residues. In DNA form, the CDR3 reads TGTGCCAGCAGCTTAGATCGCGACTCTGGGGCCAACGTCCTGACTTTC. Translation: CASSLDRDSGANVLTF.